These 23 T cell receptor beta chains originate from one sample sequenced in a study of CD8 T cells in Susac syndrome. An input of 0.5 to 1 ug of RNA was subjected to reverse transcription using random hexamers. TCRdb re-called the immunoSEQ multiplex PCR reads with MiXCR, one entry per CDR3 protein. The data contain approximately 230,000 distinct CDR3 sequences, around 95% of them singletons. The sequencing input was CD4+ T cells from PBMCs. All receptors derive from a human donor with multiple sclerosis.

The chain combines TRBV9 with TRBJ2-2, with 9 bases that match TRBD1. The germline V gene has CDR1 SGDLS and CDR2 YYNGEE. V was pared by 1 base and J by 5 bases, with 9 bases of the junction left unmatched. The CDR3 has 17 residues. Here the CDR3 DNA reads TGTGCCAGCAGCGTACCCGAACAGGGGGCAGTGACCGGGGAGCTGTTTTTT. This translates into CASSVPEQGAVTGELFF.

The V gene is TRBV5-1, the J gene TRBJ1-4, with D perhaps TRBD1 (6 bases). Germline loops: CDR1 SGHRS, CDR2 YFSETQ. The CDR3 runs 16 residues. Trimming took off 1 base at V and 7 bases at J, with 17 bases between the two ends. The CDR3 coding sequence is TGCGCCAGCAGCTTGCGGTCGGCACAGGGCAGTGAAAAACTGTTTTTT. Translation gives CASSLRSAQGSEKLFF.

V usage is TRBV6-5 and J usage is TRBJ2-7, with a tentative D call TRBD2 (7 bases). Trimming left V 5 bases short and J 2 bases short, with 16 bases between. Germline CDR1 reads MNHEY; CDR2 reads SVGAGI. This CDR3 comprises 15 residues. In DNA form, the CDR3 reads TGTGCCAGCAGTACCGTCGCGGGGGCAACCTACGAGCAGTACTTC. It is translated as CASSTVAGATYEQYF.

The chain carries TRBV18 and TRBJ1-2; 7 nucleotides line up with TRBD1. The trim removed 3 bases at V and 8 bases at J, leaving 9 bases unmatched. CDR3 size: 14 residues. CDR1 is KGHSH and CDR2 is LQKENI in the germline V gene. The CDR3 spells CASSPREQGSGYTF. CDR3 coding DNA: TGTGCCAGCTCACCGCGGGAACAGGGGTCCGGCTACACCTTC.

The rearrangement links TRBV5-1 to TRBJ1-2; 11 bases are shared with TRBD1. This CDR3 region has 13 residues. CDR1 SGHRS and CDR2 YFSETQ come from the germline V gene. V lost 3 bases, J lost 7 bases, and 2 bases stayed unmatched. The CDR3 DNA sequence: TGCGCCAGCAGCTCCGGGACAGGGGGTGGCTACACCTTC. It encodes CASSSGTGGGYTF.

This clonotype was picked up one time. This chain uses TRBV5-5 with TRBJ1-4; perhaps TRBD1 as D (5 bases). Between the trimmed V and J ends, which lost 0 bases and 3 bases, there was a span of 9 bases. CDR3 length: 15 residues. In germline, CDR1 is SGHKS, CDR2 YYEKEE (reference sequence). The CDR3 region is CASSLVGEANEKLFF. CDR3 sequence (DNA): TGTGCCAGCAGCTTGGTGGGGGAAGCTAATGAAAAACTGTTTTTT.

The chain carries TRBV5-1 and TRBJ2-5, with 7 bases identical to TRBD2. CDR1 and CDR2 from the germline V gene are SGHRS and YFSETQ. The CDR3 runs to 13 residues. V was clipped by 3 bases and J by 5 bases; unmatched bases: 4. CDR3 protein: CASSWGGYETQYF. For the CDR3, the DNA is TGCGCCAGCAGCTGGGGGGGGTATGAGACCCAGTACTTC.

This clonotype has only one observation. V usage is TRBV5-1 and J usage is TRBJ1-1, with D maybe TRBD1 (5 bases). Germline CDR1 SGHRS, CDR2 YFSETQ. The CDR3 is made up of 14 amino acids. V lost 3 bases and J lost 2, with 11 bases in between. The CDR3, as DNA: TGCGCCAGCAGCTGGGGACTGCCCAACACTGAAGCTTTCTTT. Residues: CASSWGLPNTEAFF. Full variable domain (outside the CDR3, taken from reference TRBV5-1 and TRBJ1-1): KAGVTQTPRYLIKTRGQQVTLSCSPISGHRSVSWYQQTPGQGLQFLFEYFSETQRNKGNFPGRFSGRQFSNSRSEMNVSTLELGDSALYLCASSWGLPNTEAFFGQGTRLTVV.

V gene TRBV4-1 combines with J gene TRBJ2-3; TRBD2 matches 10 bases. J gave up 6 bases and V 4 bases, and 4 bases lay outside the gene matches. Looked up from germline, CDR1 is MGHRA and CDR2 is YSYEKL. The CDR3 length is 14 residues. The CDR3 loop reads CASSPSGGWDTQYF. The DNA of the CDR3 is TGCGCCAGCAGCCCTAGCGGGGGCTGGGATACGCAGTATTTT.

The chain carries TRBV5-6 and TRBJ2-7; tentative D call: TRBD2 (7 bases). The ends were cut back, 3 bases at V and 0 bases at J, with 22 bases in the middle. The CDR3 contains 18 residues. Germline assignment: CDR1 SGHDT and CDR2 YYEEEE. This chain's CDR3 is CASSWVGGALPASYEQYV. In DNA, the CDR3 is TGTGCCAGCAGCTGGGTGGGGGGGGCGCTTCCCGCCTCCTACGAGCAGTACGTC.

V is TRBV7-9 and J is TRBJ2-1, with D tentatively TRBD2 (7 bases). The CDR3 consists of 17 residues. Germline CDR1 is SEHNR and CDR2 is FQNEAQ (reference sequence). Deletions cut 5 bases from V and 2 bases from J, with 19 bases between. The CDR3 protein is CASSTEIGGLTYNEQFF. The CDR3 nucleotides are TGTGCCAGCAGCACAGAGATCGGGGGGCTGACCTACAATGAGCAGTTCTTC.

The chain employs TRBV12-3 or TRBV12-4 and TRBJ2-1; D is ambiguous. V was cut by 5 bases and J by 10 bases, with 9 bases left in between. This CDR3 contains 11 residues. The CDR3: CASSRGREQFF. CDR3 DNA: TGTGCCAGCAGTCGTGGTCGGGAGCAGTTCTTC.

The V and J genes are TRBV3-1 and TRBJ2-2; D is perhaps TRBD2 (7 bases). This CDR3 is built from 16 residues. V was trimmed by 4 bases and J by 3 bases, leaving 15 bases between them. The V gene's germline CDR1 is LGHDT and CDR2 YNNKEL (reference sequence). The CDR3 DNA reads TGTGCCAGCAGCCCCCAACGGGGGGCGGACACCGGGGAGCTGTTTTTT. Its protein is CASSPQRGADTGELFF.

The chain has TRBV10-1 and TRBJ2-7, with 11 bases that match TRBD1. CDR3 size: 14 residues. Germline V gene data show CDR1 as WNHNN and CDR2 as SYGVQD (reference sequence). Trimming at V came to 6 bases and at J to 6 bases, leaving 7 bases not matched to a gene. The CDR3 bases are TGCGCCAGCAGGGAATCAGGGACAGGGGGCGAGCAGTACTTC. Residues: CASRESGTGGEQYF.

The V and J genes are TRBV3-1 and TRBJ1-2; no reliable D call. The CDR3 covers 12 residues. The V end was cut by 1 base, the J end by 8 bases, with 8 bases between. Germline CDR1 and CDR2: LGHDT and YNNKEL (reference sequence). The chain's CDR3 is CASSQGAAGYTF. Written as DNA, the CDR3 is TGTGCCAGCAGCCAAGGGGCCGCCGGCTACACCTTC.

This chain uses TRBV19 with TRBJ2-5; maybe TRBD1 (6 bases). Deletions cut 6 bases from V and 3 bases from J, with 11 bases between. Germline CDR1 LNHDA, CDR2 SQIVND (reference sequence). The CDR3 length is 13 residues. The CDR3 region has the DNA TGTGCCAGTAGCGAAAACAGGGAAGAGACCCAGTACTTC. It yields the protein CASSENREETQYF.

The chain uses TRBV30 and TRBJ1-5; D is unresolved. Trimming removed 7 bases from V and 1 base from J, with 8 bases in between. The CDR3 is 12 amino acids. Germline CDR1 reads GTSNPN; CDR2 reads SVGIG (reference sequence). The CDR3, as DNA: TGTGCCTCTGAGTCGAGCAATCAGCCCCAGCATTTT. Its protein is CASESSNQPQHF.

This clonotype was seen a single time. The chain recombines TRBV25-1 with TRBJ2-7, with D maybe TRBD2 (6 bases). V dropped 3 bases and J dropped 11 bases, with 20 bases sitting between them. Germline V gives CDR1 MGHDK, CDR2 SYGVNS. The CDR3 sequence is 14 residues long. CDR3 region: CASSDSGDHRVEYF. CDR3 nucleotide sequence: TGTGCCAGCAGTGATTCGGGGGACCACCGAGTGGAGTACTTC.

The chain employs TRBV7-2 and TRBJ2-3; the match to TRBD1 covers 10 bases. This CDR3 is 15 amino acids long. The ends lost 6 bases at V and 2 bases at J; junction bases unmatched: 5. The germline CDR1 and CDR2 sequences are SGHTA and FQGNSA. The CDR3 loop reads CASRARQGATDTQYF. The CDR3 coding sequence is TGTGCCAGCAGGGCCAGACAGGGGGCCACAGATACGCAGTATTTT.

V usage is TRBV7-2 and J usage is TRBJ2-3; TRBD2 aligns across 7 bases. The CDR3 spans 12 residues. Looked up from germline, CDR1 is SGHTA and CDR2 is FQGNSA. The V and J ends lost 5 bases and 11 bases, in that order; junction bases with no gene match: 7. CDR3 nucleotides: TGTGCCAGCAGCCTGCCAGCGGGAAGGCAGTATTTT. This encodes CASSLPAGRQYF.

As DNA, the CDR3 is TGTGCCAGCAGGCTGGGCTGGGAGAACACTGAAGCTTTCTTT. Translating it yields CASRLGWENTEAFF. The V and J genes are TRBV12-3 or TRBV12-4 and TRBJ1-1; D not resolved. V dropped 6 bases and J dropped 1 base, with 12 bases sitting between them. The CDR3 is 14 amino acids.

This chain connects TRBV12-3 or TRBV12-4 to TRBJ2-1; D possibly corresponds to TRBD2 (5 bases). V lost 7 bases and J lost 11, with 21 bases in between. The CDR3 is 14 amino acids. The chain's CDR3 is CASTRGVQLRQQFF. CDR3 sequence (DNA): TGTGCCAGCACCCGGGGAGTCCAACTTAGACAGCAGTTCTTC.

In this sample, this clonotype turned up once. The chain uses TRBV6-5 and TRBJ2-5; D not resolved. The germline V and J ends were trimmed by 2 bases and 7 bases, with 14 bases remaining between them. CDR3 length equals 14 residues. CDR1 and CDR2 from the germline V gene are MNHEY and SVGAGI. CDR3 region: CASSYGRNRRTQYF. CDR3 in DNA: TGTGCCAGCAGTTACGGACGGAATCGTAGGACCCAGTACTTC.